This T cell receptor beta chain was sequenced for a study of cytomegalovirus exposure and HLA in healthy donors. Looking at the study overall: Some 80 million unique TCR sequences came from HLA-typed donors in an early release. Overall study results and limits: Many donors shared some public TCRs, even though most TCR sequences were rare.

60 Vbeta and 13 Jbeta primers were used in PCR. The repertoire was sequenced with immunoSEQ multiplex PCR; TCRdb's copy has only in-frame clones and lacks some. Of about 190,000 clones in the sample, about four fifths are singletons; the top ten hold less than 2.5%. V lost 4 bases and J lost 4; bases outside the gene matches: 14. Germline CDR1 reads SQVTM; CDR2 reads ANQGSEA. This CDR3 region has 17 residues. Comments on this clone: Its antigen is not identified.

Specimen: PBMCs. The sequence derives from a male donor in good health and CMV-seronegative. The rearrangement joins TRBV29-1 to TRBJ2-1, with TRBD2 identical over 9 bases. The CDR3 sequence is CSVAGMSSGTGYNEQFF. CDR3 DNA sequence: TGCAGCGTTGCAGGCATGTCTAGCGGGACGGGGTACAATGAGCAGTTCTTC.